This T cell receptor beta chain was recorded in a study of blood T cell repertoires in COVID-19. This CDR3 is built from 14 residues. Germline CDR1 is MGHRA and CDR2 is YSYEKL. V lost 5 bases and J 1 base, leaving 11 bases between the germline ends. Original analysis: Nucleated cell counts were estimated from reference gene primer amplification. The assay was immunoSEQ multiplex PCR, and TCRdb's table has in-frame clones only and misses some. The DNA gave D and trimming, while V, J and clone size come from that table. The data show around 240,000 clones, approximately 83% seen once. The chain links TRBV4-1 to TRBJ1-1, with D unresolved. The TCR comes from a woman aged 45 to 65 with acute or convalescent COVID-19. The sequenced material came from peripheral blood. CDR3 nucleotide sequence: TGCGCCAGCAGCGAGATCTCGGGGAACACTGAAGCTTTCTTT. Its translation: CASSEISGNTEAFF.